This T cell receptor (beta chain) is drawn from a study of patients and donors after allogeneic stem cell transplantation. Via MiXCR, TCRdb re-called the RT-PCR reads, giving one row per CDR3 protein. The table lists about 110,000 distinct CDR3 sequences, 35% of them singletons. The CDR3 is 15 residues long. Trimming stripped 0 bases from V and 3 bases from J, with 9 bases between. Germline loops: CDR1 LNHNV, CDR2 YYDKDF (reference sequence). The V call is TRBV15, the J call TRBJ1-5; no clear D. This sequence was found in a human donor who was either an allogeneic HSCT recipient or a stem cell or donor lymphocyte infusion donor (not recorded which). It is not recorded whose cells these are; they may come from a transplant donor. The material sequenced was blood, either unsorted or a sorted T cell fraction (not recorded which). The CDR3 is CATSRDVQTNQPQHF. CDR3 coding DNA: TGTGCCACCAGCAGAGATGTGCAGACCAATCAGCCCCAGCATTTT. The variable domain in full, with the rest retrieved from reference TRBV15 and TRBJ1-5, is DAMVIQNPRYQVTQFGKPVTLSCSQTLNHNVMYWYQQKSSQAPKLLFHYYDKDFNNEADTPDNFQSRRPNTSFCFLDIRSPGLGDTAMYLCATSRDVQTNQPQHFGDGTRLSIL.